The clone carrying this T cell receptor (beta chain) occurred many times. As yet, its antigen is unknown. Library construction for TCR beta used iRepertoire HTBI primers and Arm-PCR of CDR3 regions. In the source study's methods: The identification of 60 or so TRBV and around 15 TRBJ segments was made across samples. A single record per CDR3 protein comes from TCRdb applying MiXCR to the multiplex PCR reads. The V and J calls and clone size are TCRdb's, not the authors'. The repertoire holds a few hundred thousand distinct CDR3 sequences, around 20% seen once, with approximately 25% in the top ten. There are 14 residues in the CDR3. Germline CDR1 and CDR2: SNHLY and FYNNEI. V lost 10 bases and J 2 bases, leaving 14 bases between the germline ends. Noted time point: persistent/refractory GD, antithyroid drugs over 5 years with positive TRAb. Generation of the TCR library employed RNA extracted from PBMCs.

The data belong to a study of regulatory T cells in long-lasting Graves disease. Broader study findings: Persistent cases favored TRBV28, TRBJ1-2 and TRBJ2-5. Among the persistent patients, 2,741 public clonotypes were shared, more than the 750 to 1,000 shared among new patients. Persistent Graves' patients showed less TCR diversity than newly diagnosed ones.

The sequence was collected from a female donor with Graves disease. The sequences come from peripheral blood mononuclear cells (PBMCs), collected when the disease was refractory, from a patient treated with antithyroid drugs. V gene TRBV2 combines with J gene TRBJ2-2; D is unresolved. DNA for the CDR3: TGTGCCATCATGGCGGCAGATAACACCGGGGAGCTGTTTTTT. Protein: CAIMAADNTGELFF.